This section outlines one T cell receptor (beta chain) sequence together with its context. As yet, its antigen is unknown. This sample was taken from a study of CXCR3-negative and CXCR3-positive naive CD8 T cells. General observations from the study: Surface CD5 was comparable between naive subsets; TCR strength was inferred from TRB CDR3 properties. Comparably high diversity marked both naive subsets, whereas memory CD8+ cells had much lower diversity.

Germline assignment: CDR1 ENHRY and CDR2 SYGVKD. The length of the CDR3 is 14 residues. TRB cDNA libraries were made by UMI-labeled 5' RACE. Each CDR3 protein gets one entry in TCRdb, which reprocessed the 5' RACE reads and gives no DNA. The sample holds over 100,000 distinct CDR3 sequences. The TCR originated in a human donor in good health. Some clones in this sample may be carry-over from other donors' samples. The V call is TRBV10-3, the J call TRBJ2-3. Sample: naive CXCR3- CD8+ T cells from blood. The subset is: CD45RO-CCR7+CD27+CD95- naive CD8+ T cells lacking CXCR3 (TNR3-). CDR3 region: CAISEGISADTQYF.